This TCR beta chain stems from a study of blood T cell repertoires in COVID-19. Germline V lookup: CDR1 SGHRS, CDR2 YFSETQ. This CDR3 is 14 amino acids long. With 4 bases clipped from V and 9 bases from J, the junction kept 7 bases outside the gene matches. The repertoire was sequenced with immunoSEQ multiplex PCR; TCRdb's copy has only in-frame clones and lacks some. The repertoire consists of roughly 250,000 clones, with just under 90% occurring once and the leading ten covering 3% to 4.5%. This sequence was found in a middle-aged woman with acute or convalescent COVID-19. The chain couples TRBV5-1 to TRBJ1-6, with TRBD1 identical over 7 bases. The sample taken for sequencing was peripheral blood. CDR3 sequence: CASSEGTAASPLHF. The CDR3, as DNA: TGCGCCAGCAGCGAAGGGACAGCCGCTTCACCCCTCCACTTT.